This TCR beta chain was observed in a study of somatic mutations in cytotoxic T cells in rheumatoid arthritis. Germline values: CDR1 SGHNT, CDR2 YENEEA. V shed 1 base and J shed 4 bases, with 10 bases lying between them. The CDR3 length is 14 residues. The data were produced by immunoSEQ multiplex PCR, yet TCRdb's version contains in-frame clones alone and is incomplete. The sample includes some 8,700 clones, over 70% seen only once; the top ten take under 40%. The sequencing sample was made of CD8+ T cells sorted from blood. This TCR came from a woman in her forties or fifties in good health. The rearrangement uses TRBV11-3 and TRBJ1-2; D gene ambiguous. The CDR3 protein is CASSLGSGIYGYTF. In nucleotides, the CDR3 is TGTGCCAGCAGCTTAGGTTCAGGCATCTATGGCTACACCTTC.